The following is a TCR beta chain sequence with its context. This sample is part of a study of T-cell reconstitution after alpha-beta-depleted transplantation in children. Unique molecular identifiers were used in preparing the TCRbeta library. TCRdb used MiXCR to reprocess the PCR reads, holding one entry per CDR3 protein. The sample has under 350,000 distinct CDR3 sequences; 9.5% to 10% are singletons. The germline V gene has CDR1 SGHRS and CDR2 YFSETQ. This CDR3 spans 14 amino acids. Trimming removed 2 bases from V and 1 base from J, with 9 bases in between. The chain recombines TRBV5-1 with TRBJ1-2; D ambiguous. Material: PBMCs from the stem cell graft donor, obtained from the stem cell graft. This sequence originates from a human donor who donated a stem cell graft to a child with SCID. The CDR3 spells CASSFSDLNYGYTF. Here the CDR3 DNA reads TGCGCCAGCAGCTTTTCGGACCTTAACTATGGCTACACCTTC. Supplemented by reference TRBV5-1 and TRBJ1-2, the full variable domain reads KAGVTQTPRYLIKTRGQQVTLSCSPISGHRSVSWYQQTPGQGLQFLFEYFSETQRNKGNFPGRFSGRQFSNSRSEMNVSTLELGDSALYLCASSFSDLNYGYTFGSGTRLTVV.